The 9 T cell receptor beta chains below all came from one sample that was sequenced in a study of T-cell reconstitution after alpha-beta-depleted transplantation in children. Unique molecular identifiers were incorporated when the TCRbeta library was constructed. MiXCR, run by TCRdb on the PCR reads, gives a single entry per CDR3 protein. Among a few hundred thousand distinct CDR3 sequences listed, just over 7.5% were seen once. Findings and limits, study-wide: One year after transplant, T-cell counts and diversity came mostly from newly produced T cells.

These receptors have no known antigen. Source: peripheral blood, taken 360 days after TCRalphabeta/CD19-depleted stem cell transplant. The receptor set was obtained from a female patient aged 2-9 years who had a stem cell transplant for Fanconi anemia, so the T cells may come from the graft donor.

The table lists this clonotype with many counts. This chain joins TRBV15 and TRBJ1-1; D remains unclear. V lost 0 bases and J 3 bases, leaving 2 bases between the germline ends. The CDR3 sequence is 12 residues long. CDR1 and CDR2 from the germline V gene are LNHNV and YYDKDF (reference sequence). CDR3 sequence reads: CATSREHTEAFF. CDR3 nucleotide sequence: TGTGCCACCAGCAGAGAGCACACTGAAGCTTTCTTT.

Many counts were recorded for this clonotype. The chain joins TRBV12-3 or TRBV12-4 to TRBJ1-1; TRBD1 is a possible D gene (5 bases). V gave up 3 bases and J gave up 5 bases, with 10 bases separating them. This CDR3 comprises 13 residues. The CDR3 region is CASSLFGGTEAFF. For the CDR3, the DNA is TGTGCCAGCAGTTTGTTCGGGGGTACTGAAGCTTTCTTT.

This clonotype showed up many times. The J gene is TRBJ2-4, the V gene TRBV25-1, with D perhaps TRBD1 (6 bases). Germline CDR1 reads MGHDK; CDR2 reads SYGVNS. The ends were cut back, 4 bases at V and 1 base at J, with 11 bases in the middle. The CDR3 runs to 15 residues. The CDR3 DNA sequence: TGTGCCAGCAGTGCTGAGGGGGAGGCCAAAAACATTCAGTACTTC. Protein: CASSAEGEAKNIQYF. Full variable domain (outside the CDR3, taken from reference TRBV25-1 and TRBJ2-4): EADIYQTPRYLVIGTGKKITLECSQTMGHDKMYWYQQDPGMELHLIHYSYGVNSTEKGDLSSESTVSRIRTEHFPLTLESARPSHTSQYLCASSAEGEAKNIQYFGAGTRLSVL.

There are many counts of this clonotype. The chain combines TRBV9 with TRBJ2-5; D not certain. Trimming took 0 bases from V and 8 from J, leaving 14 bases between them. Looked up from germline, CDR1 is SGDLS and CDR2 is YYNGEE. The CDR3 runs to 14 residues. The CDR3 reads CASSVDVTAVTQYF. The DNA for the CDR3 is TGTGCCAGCAGCGTAGATGTAACCGCAGTAACCCAGTACTTC.

In this sample, this clonotype turned up many times. CDR3 sequence reads: CASSYSRQQNTEAFF. CDR3 sequence (DNA): TGTGCCAGCAGTTACTCGAGGCAGCAGAACACTGAAGCTTTCTTT. The rearrangement links TRBV6-5 to TRBJ1-1; no clear D gene. V was clipped by 0 bases and J by 1 base, with 9 bases between them. This CDR3 spans 15 amino acids. Per the germline V gene, CDR1 is MNHEY and CDR2 is SVGAGI.

DNA of the CDR3: TGCGCCAGCAGCAGGCGAGACAGGGGGGACACTGAAGCTTTCTTT. Its translation: CASSRRDRGDTEAFF. V usage is TRBV4-3 and J usage is TRBJ1-1; TRBD1 agrees at 9 bases. There are 15 residues in the CDR3. After removal of 5 bases from V and 3 bases from J, the junction contained 7 bases not matched to a gene. Per germline, CDR1 LGHNA and CDR2 YSLEER.

This clonotype was detected ten times or more. At one boundary the junction diverges from the germline segment, which might be a read error. This sequence joins TRBV6-5 and TRBJ2-1, with 9 bases fitting TRBD1. This CDR3 comprises 15 residues. The germline V gene encodes CDR1 MNHEY and CDR2 SVGAGI. CDR3 loop: CASNYPQGARNEQFF. The CDR3 DNA reads as TGTGCCAGCAATTACCCACAGGGGGCGCGGAATGAGCAGTTCTTC.

This clonotype was recorded at least ten times. J is TRBJ2-1 and V is TRBV25-1; no definite D call. CDR1 MGHDK and CDR2 SYGVNS come from the germline V gene. V was clipped by 4 bases and J by 5 bases, with 9 bases between them. CDR3 length equals 13 residues. CDR3 loop: CASSGQTNNEQFF. CDR3 nucleotides: TGTGCCAGCAGTGGGCAGACCAACAATGAGCAGTTCTTC.

This clonotype appeared many times. The gene calls are TRBV12-3 or TRBV12-4 and TRBJ2-1; no clear D gene. The ends were cut back, 3 bases at V and 0 bases at J, with 6 bases in the middle. This CDR3 spans 14 amino acids. The CDR3 sequence: CASSLFSSYNEQFF. Written as DNA, the CDR3 is TGTGCCAGCAGTTTGTTCAGCTCCTACAATGAGCAGTTCTTC.